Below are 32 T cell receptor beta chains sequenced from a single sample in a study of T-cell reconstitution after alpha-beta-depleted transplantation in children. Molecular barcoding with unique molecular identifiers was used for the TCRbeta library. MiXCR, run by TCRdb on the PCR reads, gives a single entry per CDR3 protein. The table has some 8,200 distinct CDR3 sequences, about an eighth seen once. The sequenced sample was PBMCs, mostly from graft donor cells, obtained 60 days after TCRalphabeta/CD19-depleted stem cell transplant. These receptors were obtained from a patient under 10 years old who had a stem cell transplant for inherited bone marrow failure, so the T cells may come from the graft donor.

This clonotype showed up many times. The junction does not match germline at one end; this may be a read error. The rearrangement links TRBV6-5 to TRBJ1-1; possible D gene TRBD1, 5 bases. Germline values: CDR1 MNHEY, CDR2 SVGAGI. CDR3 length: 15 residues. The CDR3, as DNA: TGTGCCAGCAGCTACTGGTTGGGGGAGAACACTGAAGCTTTCTTT. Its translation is CASSYWLGENTEAFF.

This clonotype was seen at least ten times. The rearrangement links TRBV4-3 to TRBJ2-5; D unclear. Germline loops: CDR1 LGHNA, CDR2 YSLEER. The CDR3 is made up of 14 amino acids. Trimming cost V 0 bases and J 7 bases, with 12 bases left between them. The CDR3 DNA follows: TGCGCCAGCAGCCAAGAACGCACGGAATGGACCCAGTACTTC. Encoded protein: CASSQERTEWTQYF.

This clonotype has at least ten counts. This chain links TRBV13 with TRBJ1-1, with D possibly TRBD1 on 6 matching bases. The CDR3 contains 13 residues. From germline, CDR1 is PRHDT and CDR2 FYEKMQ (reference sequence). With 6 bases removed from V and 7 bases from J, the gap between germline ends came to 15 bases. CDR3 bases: TGTGCCAGCAGTTATATAAGGACAGTTGAAGCTTTCTTT. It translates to CASSYIRTVEAFF.

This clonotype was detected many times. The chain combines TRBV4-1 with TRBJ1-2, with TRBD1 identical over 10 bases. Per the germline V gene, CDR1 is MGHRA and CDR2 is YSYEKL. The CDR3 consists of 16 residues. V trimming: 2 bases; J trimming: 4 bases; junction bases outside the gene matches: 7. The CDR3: CASSQRPGQGIYGYTF. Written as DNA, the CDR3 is TGCGCCAGCAGCCAACGGCCGGGACAGGGGATCTATGGCTACACCTTC.

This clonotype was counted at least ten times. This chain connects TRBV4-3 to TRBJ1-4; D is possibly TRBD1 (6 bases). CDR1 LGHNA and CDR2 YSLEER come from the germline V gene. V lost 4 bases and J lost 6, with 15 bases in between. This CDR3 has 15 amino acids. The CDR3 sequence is CASSPRLRGHEKLFF. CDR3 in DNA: TGCGCCAGCAGCCCCCGTCTCAGGGGCCATGAAAAACTGTTTTTT.

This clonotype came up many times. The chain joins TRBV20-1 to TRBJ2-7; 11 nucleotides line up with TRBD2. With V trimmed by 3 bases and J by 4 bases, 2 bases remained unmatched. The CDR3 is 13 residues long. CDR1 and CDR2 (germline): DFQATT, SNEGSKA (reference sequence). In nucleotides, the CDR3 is TGCAGTGCTAGTAGCGGGAGGGGGTACGAGCAGTACTTC. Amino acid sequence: CSASSGRGYEQYF.

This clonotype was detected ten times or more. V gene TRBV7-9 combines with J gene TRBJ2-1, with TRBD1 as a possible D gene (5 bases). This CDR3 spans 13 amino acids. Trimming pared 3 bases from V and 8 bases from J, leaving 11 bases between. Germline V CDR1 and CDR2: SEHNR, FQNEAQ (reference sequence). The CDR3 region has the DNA TGTGCCAGCAGCTTTACAGGAGACCATGAGCAGTTCTTC. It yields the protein CASSFTGDHEQFF.

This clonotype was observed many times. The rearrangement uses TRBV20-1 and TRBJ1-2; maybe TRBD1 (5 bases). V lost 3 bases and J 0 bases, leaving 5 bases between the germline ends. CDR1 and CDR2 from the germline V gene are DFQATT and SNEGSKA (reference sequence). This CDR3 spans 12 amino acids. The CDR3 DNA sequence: TGCAGTGCTAGGGACACTAACTATGGCTACACCTTC. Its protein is CSARDTNYGYTF.

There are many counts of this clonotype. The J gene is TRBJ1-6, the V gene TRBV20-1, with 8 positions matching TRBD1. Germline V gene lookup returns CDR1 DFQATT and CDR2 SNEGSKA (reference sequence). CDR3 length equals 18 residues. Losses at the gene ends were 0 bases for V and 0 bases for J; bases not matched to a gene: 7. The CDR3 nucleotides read TGCAGTGCTAGAGATTTAATGGACAGGGCCTCCTATAATTCACCCCTCCACTTT. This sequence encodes CSARDLMDRASYNSPLHF.

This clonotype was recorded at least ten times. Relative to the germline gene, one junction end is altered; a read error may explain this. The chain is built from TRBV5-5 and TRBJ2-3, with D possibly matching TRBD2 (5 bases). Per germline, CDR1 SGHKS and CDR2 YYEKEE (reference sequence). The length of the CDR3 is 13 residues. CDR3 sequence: CASRLVEADTQYF. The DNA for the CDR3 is TGTGCCAGCAGGTTGGTGGAGGCAGATACGCAGTATTTT.

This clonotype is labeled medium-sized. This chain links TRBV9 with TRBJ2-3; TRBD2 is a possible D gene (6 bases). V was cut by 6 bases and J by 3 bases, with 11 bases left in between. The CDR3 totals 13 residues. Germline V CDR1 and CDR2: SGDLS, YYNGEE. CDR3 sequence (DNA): TGTGCCAGCAACGGGGGAGAAACAGATACGCAGTATTTT. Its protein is CASNGGETDTQYF.

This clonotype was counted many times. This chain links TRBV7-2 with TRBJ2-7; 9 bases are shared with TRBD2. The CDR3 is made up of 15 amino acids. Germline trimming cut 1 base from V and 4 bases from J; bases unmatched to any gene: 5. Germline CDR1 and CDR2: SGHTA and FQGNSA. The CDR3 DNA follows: TGTGCCAGCAGCTTAGTGTGGCTAGCGGGGTACGAGCAGTACTTC. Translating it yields CASSLVWLAGYEQYF.

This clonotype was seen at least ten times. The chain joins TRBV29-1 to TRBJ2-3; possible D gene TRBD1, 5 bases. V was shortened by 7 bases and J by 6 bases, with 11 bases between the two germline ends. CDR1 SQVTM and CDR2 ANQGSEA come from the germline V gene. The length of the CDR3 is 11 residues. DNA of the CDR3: TGCAGCGCCCAGACAGAGGATACGCAGTATTTT. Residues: CSAQTEDTQYF.

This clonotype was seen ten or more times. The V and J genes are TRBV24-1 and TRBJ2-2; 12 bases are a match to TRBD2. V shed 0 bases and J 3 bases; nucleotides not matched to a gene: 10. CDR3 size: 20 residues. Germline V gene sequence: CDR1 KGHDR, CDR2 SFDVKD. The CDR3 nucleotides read TGTGCCACCAGTGATTTGGCTTCGAGGACTAGCGGGACATACACCGGGGAGCTGTTTTTT. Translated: CATSDLASRTSGTYTGELFF.

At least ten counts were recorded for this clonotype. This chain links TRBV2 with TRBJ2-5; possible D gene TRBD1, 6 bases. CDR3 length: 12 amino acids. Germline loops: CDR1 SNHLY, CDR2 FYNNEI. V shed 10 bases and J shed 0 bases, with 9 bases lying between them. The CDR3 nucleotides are TGTGCCACCCACAGGGACCAAGAGACCCAGTACTTC. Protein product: CATHRDQETQYF.

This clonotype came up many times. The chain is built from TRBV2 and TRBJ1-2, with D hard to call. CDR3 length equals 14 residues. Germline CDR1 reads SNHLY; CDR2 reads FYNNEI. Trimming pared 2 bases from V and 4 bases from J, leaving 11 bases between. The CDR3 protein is CASSERPSGYGYTF. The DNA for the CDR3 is TGTGCCAGCAGTGAACGTCCGTCCGGCTATGGCTACACCTTC.

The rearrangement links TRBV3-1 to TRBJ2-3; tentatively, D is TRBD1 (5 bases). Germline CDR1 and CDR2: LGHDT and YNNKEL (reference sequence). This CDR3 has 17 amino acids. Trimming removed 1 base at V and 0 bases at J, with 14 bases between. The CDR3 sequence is CASSQGMWGTSTDTQYF. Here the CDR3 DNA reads TGTGCCAGCAGCCAAGGAATGTGGGGCACTAGCACAGATACGCAGTATTTT.

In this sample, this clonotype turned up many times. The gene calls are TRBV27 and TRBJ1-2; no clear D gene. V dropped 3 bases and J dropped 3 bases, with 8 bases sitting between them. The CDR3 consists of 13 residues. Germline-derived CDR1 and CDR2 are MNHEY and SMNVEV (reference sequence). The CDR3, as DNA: TGTGCCAGCAGTTTGGGGATTGACTATGGCTACACCTTC. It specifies CASSLGIDYGYTF.

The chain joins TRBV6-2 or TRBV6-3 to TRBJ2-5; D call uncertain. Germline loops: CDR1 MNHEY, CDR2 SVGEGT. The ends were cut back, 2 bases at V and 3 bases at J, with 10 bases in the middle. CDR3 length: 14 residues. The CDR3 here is CASSYRRGKETQYF. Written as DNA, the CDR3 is TGTGCCAGCAGTTACCGGCGCGGAAAAGAGACCCAGTACTTC.

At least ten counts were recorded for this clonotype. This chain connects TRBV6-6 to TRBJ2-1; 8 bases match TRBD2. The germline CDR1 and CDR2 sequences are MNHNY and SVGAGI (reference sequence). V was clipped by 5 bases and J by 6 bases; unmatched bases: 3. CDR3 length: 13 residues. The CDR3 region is CASSTGGVNEQFF. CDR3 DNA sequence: TGTGCCAGCAGTACGGGGGGGGTCAATGAGCAGTTCTTC.

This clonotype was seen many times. Here the CDR3 reads CASSLNWGRSYNEQFF. The CDR3 bases are TGTGCCAGCAGCTTGAACTGGGGCAGGTCCTACAATGAGCAGTTCTTC. V usage is TRBV5-6 and J usage is TRBJ2-1, with D possibly TRBD1 on 5 matching bases. CDR1 is SGHDT and CDR2 is YYEEEE in the germline V gene. The V end was cut by 1 base, the J end by 1 base, with 12 bases between. CDR3 length: 16 residues.

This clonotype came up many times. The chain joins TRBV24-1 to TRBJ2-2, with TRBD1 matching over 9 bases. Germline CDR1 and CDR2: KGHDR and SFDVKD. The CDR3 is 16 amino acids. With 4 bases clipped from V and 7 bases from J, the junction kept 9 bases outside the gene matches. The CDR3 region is CATSEPGQGRGGELFF. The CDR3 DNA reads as TGTGCCACCAGTGAACCGGGACAGGGAAGAGGCGGGGAGCTGTTTTTT.

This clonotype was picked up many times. CDR3 nucleotides: TGTGCCAGCAAGTCCCCGGGCTATGGCTACACCTTC. Translating it yields CASKSPGYGYTF. The J gene is TRBJ1-2, the V gene TRBV6-5; D is uncertain. This CDR3 is 12 amino acids long. Trimming took off 7 bases at V and 4 bases at J, with 10 bases between the two ends. Germline V CDR1 and CDR2: MNHEY, SVGAGI.

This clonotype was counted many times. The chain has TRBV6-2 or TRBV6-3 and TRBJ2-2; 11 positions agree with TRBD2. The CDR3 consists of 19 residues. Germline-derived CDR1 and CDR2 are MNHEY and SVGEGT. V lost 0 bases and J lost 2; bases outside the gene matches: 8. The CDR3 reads CASSYSRLAGPINTGELFF. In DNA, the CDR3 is TGTGCCAGCAGTTACTCTAGACTAGCGGGACCGATAAACACCGGGGAGCTGTTTTTT.

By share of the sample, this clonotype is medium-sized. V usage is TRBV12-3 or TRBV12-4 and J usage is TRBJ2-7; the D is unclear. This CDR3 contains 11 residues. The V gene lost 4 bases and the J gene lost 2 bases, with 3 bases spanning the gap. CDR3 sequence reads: CASSCPYEQYF. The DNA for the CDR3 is TGTGCCAGCAGTTGCCCCTACGAGCAGTACTTC.

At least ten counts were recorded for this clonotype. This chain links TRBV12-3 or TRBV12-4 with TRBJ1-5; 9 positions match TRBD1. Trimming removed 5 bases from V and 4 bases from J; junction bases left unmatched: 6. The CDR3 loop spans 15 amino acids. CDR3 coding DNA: TGTGCCAGCAGTCGCGGACAGGGGAATAATCAGCCCCAGCATTTT. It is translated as CASSRGQGNNQPQHF.

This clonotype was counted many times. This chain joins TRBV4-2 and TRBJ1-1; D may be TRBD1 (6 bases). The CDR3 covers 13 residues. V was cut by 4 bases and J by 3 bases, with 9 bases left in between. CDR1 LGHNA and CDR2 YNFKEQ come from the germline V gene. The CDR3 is CASSPEGDTEAFF. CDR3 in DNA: TGTGCCAGCAGCCCTGAGGGGGACACTGAAGCTTTCTTT.

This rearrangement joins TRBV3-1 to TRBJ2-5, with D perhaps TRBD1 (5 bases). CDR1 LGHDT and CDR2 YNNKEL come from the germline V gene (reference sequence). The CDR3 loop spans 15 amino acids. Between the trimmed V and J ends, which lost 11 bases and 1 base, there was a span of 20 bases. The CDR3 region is CASCQEWGLQETQYF. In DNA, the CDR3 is TGTGCCTCCTGCCAAGAATGGGGCCTCCAAGAGACCCAGTACTTC.

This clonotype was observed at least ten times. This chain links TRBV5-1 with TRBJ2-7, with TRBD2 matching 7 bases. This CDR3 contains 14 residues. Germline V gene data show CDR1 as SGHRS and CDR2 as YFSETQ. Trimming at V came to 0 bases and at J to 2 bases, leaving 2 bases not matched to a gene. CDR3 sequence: CASSLDGLAYEQYF. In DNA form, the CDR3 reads TGCGCCAGCAGCTTGGACGGACTAGCCTACGAGCAGTACTTC. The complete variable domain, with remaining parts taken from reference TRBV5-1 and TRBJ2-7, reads KAGVTQTPRYLIKTRGQQVTLSCSPISGHRSVSWYQQTPGQGLQFLFEYFSETQRNKGNFPGRFSGRQFSNSRSEMNVSTLELGDSALYLCASSLDGLAYEQYFGPGTRLTVT.

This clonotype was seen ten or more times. In DNA form, the CDR3 reads TGTGCCAGCAGAGAATCTTCTGGAAACACCATATATTTT. Its protein product is CASRESSGNTIYF. The chain recombines TRBV12-3 or TRBV12-4 with TRBJ1-3, with D hard to call. Trimming left V 6 bases short and J 1 base short, with 7 bases between. This CDR3 is built from 13 residues.

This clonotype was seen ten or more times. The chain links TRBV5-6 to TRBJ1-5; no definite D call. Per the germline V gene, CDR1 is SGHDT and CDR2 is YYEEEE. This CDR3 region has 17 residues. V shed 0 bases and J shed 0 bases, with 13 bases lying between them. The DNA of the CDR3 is TGTGCCAGCAGCTTGGTGGGAGATCCCAGTAGCAATCAGCCCCAGCATTTT. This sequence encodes CASSLVGDPSSNQPQHF.

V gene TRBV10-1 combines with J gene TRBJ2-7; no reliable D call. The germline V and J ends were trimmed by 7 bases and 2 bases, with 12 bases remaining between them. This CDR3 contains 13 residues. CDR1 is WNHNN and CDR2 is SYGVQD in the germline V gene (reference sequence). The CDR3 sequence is CASMDRTTYEQYF. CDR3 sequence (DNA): TGCGCCAGCATGGATAGGACGACCTACGAGCAGTACTTC.